The 12 T cell receptor beta chains in this list originate from one sample, sequenced in a study of shared clonotypes between healthy human individuals. Sequencing used immunoSEQ multiplex PCR; TCRdb keeps in-frame clones, though not all of them. The data hold 2 million to 2.5 million clones, with 95% observed a single time. Source material: naive CD4+ T cells sorted from blood. Subset reported: CD45RA+ positively selected. The receptors were sampled from a man aged 18 to 29 in good health.

The DNA for the CDR3 is TGTGCCATTCGGGGGGGGCGGAGGTACAATGAGCAGTTCTTC. Its protein is CAIRGGRRYNEQFF. V usage is TRBV19 and J usage is TRBJ2-1; 8 positions agree with TRBD2. The CDR3 sequence is 14 residues long. CDR1 and CDR2 from the germline V gene are LNHDA and SQIVND (reference sequence). The trim removed 10 bases at V and 4 bases at J, leaving 9 bases unmatched.

J is TRBJ1-1 and V is TRBV19; possibly TRBD1 for D (5 bases). V gave up 6 bases and J gave up 3 bases, with 11 bases separating them. Looked up from germline, CDR1 is LNHDA and CDR2 is SQIVND (reference sequence). The CDR3 spans 13 residues. The CDR3 sequence is CASSWGTDTEAFF. CDR3 sequence (DNA): TGTGCCAGTAGCTGGGGGACGGACACTGAAGCTTTCTTT.

The chain carries TRBV30 and TRBJ2-1, with a tentative D call TRBD1 (5 bases). Per germline, CDR1 GTSNPN and CDR2 SVGIG (reference sequence). This CDR3 spans 16 amino acids. V lost 4 bases to trimming and J lost 5 bases, with 21 bases between them. The CDR3, as DNA: TGTGCCTGGATCCCAATTGCCGTGGGGCGCAACAATGAGCAGTTCTTC. Translated: CAWIPIAVGRNNEQFF.

This clone has only one observation. The chain employs TRBV19 and TRBJ2-7; D not certain. The V end lost 4 bases, the J end lost 4 bases, and 11 bases lay between the germline ends. Germline assignment: CDR1 LNHDA and CDR2 SQIVND (reference sequence). CDR3 size: 13 residues. Written as DNA, the CDR3 is TGTGCCAGTAGTACGACAAAGAAGTACGAGCAGTACTTC. Its protein product is CASSTTKKYEQYF.

A remark on this clone: Relative to the germline gene, one junction end is altered; a read error may explain this. The rearrangement joins TRBV7-9 to TRBJ2-7; weak D call: TRBD2 (6 bases). The CDR3 runs 15 residues. Germline values: CDR1 SEHNR, CDR2 FQNEAQ (reference sequence). DNA for the CDR3: TGTGCCAGCAGCTTAGTGCCGGTGGAGGGTGGATCCCAGGACTTC. Residues: CASSLVPVEGGSQDF.

The genes are TRBV6-1 and TRBJ1-4; 7 bases match TRBD1. V was clipped by 9 bases and J by 6 bases; unmatched bases: 7. CDR1 is MNHNS, CDR2 SASEGT, per germline. The CDR3 consists of 13 residues. The CDR3 DNA is TGTGCCAGTATAGGGGGCTTCTATGAAAAACTGTTTTTT. Its protein is CASIGGFYEKLFF.

This chain connects TRBV5-1 to TRBJ2-7, with 8 bases that match TRBD1. The J segment lost 3 bases and the V segment lost 6 bases, leaving 5 bases of the junction unmatched. The length of the CDR3 is 13 residues. Per germline, CDR1 SGHRS and CDR2 YFSETQ. CDR3 in amino acids: CASTSTGGYEQYF. CDR3 coding DNA: TGCGCCAGCACCTCCACAGGGGGCTACGAGCAGTACTTC.

The chain recombines TRBV5-6 with TRBJ2-3; possibly TRBD1 for D (6 bases). This CDR3 spans 13 amino acids. CDR1 and CDR2 (germline): SGHDT, YYEEEE. Trimming shortened V by 3 bases and J by 10 bases, and 15 bases separated the two germline ends. CDR3 amino acids: CASSWDTIQAQYF. The CDR3 DNA sequence: TGTGCCAGCAGCTGGGACACTATTCAAGCGCAGTATTTT.

The chain carries TRBV6-5 and TRBJ1-1, with D hard to call. The CDR3 is 14 amino acids. Germline loops: CDR1 MNHEY, CDR2 SVGAGI. V was cut by 0 bases and J by 2 bases, with 7 bases left in between. DNA for the CDR3: TGTGCCAGCAGTTACTCATGGGAAAACACTGAAGCTTTCTTT. This translates into CASSYSWENTEAFF.

The genes are TRBV7-9 and TRBJ2-3; no clear D gene. The germline gives CDR1 SEHNR, CDR2 FQNEAQ (reference sequence). The CDR3 sequence is 12 residues long. Trimming stripped 4 bases from V and 5 bases from J, with 7 bases between. CDR3 residues: CASSSGIDTQYF. The CDR3 DNA follows: TGTGCCAGCAGCTCAGGAATAGATACGCAGTATTTT.

The chain couples TRBV10-1 to TRBJ2-5, with TRBD2 identical over 10 bases. Germline CDR1 is WNHNN and CDR2 is SYGVQD (reference sequence). The CDR3 sequence is 17 residues long. After removal of 3 bases from V and 5 bases from J, the junction contained 12 bases not matched to a gene. CDR3 DNA: TGCGCCAGCAGTGATGGGGGCCTAGCGGGAGATCGGGAGACCCAGTACTTC. It codes for CASSDGGLAGDRETQYF.

The chain joins TRBV30 to TRBJ2-7; 7 positions match TRBD1. Unmatched junction bases numbered 8, after V lost 3 bases and J lost 0 bases. The V gene's germline CDR1 is GTSNPN and CDR2 SVGIG (reference sequence). The CDR3 sequence is 15 residues long. The CDR3 reads CAWSTGALPSYEQYF. The CDR3 nucleotides are TGTGCCTGGAGCACAGGGGCCTTACCCTCCTACGAGCAGTACTTC.